Below, 3 T cell receptor beta chains from the same sample are listed, as sequenced in a study of T-cell reconstitution after alpha-beta-depleted transplantation in children. Using unique molecular identifiers, the investigators prepared the TCRbeta library. TCRdb fed the PCR reads into MiXCR, producing one record per CDR3 protein. The table has approximately 240,000 distinct CDR3 sequences, more than 7.5% seen once. This sample comprised PBMCs from the stem cell graft donor, obtained from the stem cell graft. The receptor set was obtained from a human donor who donated a stem cell graft to a child with SCID.

This clonotype was detected many times. This chain links TRBV5-1 with TRBJ1-1; the D is unclear. This CDR3 has 14 residues. Trimming left V 3 bases short and J 0 bases short, with 9 bases between. CDR1 SGHRS and CDR2 YFSETQ come from the germline V gene. The CDR3 region has the DNA TGCGCCAGCAGCTCCCAGACATTGAACACTGAAGCTTTCTTT. Protein: CASSSQTLNTEAFF.

In its sample, this clonotype was seen many times. The chain is built from TRBV28 and TRBJ1-5; 7 positions match TRBD1. Losses at the gene ends were 5 bases for V and 7 bases for J; bases not matched to a gene: 17. Per the germline V gene, CDR1 is MDHEN and CDR2 is SYDVKM. This CDR3 has 17 amino acids. The DNA for the CDR3 is TGTGCCAGCAGTCCTCAGGGAGGGGGCCCTCTTTGGCAGCCCCAGCATTTT. It is translated as CASSPQGGGPLWQPQHF.

The chain recombines TRBV7-9 with TRBJ2-7; D perhaps matches TRBD1 (6 bases). CDR1 is SEHNR, CDR2 FQNEAQ, per germline (reference sequence). This CDR3 spans 16 amino acids. Deletions cut 3 bases from V and 6 bases from J, with 21 bases between. CDR3 nucleotides: TGTGCCAGCAGCTTCGGCCCAGGGGTTCGTTCGGGCGAGCAGTACTTC. This sequence encodes CASSFGPGVRSGEQYF.